Below, 18 T cell receptor beta chains from the same sample are listed, as sequenced in a study of cytomegalovirus exposure and HLA in healthy donors. The PCR was carried out with 60 Vbeta primers and 13 Jbeta primers. The data were produced by immunoSEQ multiplex PCR, yet TCRdb's version contains in-frame clones alone and is incomplete. Here the sample spans 150,000 to 200,000 clones, under 85% being singletons. The sample taken for sequencing was PBMCs. Receptors were obtained from a male donor in good health and CMV-seronegative.

V usage is TRBV30 and J usage is TRBJ2-7; TRBD1 is a possible D gene (5 bases). Trimming took 8 bases from V and 6 from J, leaving 8 bases between them. The germline V gene encodes CDR1 GTSNPN and CDR2 SVGIG (reference sequence). The CDR3 totals 9 residues. The CDR3 reads CANRSEQYF. The CDR3 nucleotides are TGTGCCAACAGGAGCGAGCAGTACTTC.

The rearrangement links TRBV19 to TRBJ1-5; no reliable D call. Germline V gives CDR1 LNHDA, CDR2 SQIVND (reference sequence). The ends were cut back, 3 bases at V and 4 bases at J, with 10 bases in the middle. CDR3 length equals 14 residues. This chain's CDR3 is CASSIGPPNQPQHF. CDR3 bases: TGTGCCAGTAGTATTGGGCCACCTAATCAGCCCCAGCATTTT.

This sequence joins TRBV27 and TRBJ2-2, with TRBD1 as a possible D gene (5 bases). This CDR3 has 14 amino acids. CDR1 is MNHEY, CDR2 SMNVEV, per germline (reference sequence). The V end was cut by 5 bases, the J end by 1 base, with 8 bases between. DNA for the CDR3: TGTGCCAGCAGTCAAACAGGGAACACCGGGGAGCTGTTTTTT. It encodes CASSQTGNTGELFF.

This clone has more than one count but fewer than ten. The chain is built from TRBV21-1 and TRBJ2-1; the D segment call TRBD1 is taken from the table without a DNA check. TRBV21-1 counts as a pseudogene. This CDR3 spans 15 amino acids. CDR3 residues: CASSETGTTFNEQFF. In DNA form, the CDR3 reads TGTGCCAGCAGCGAAACAGGGACCACCTTCAATGAGCAGTTCTTC.

This clone appeared once. The V gene is TRBV6-5, the J gene TRBJ2-3, with D tentatively TRBD2 (6 bases). The CDR3 length is 15 residues. The V and J ends lost 3 bases and 4 bases respectively, with 14 bases between them. Germline-derived CDR1 and CDR2 are MNHEY and SVGAGI. The CDR3 DNA follows: TGTGCCAGCAGTTATCAAGGTCGGGGGTCAGATACGCAGTATTTT. It yields the protein CASSYQGRGSDTQYF.

The chain couples TRBV15 to TRBJ2-1, with a weak D call TRBD2 (5 bases). Germline V gene data show CDR1 as LNHNV and CDR2 as YYDKDF (reference sequence). The CDR3 spans 14 residues. V lost 1 base to trimming and J lost 8 bases, with 12 bases between them. This CDR3 is CATSRVLAADEQFF. DNA for the CDR3: TGTGCCACCAGCAGAGTTCTAGCTGCGGATGAGCAGTTCTTC.

This clone was observed a handful of times. This chain uses TRBV6-5 with TRBJ1-5, with 8 bases aligning to TRBD1. The CDR3 covers 15 residues. Looked up from germline, CDR1 is MNHEY and CDR2 is SVGAGI. J gave up 7 bases and V 2 bases, and 7 bases lay outside the gene matches. CDR3 nucleotides: TGTGCCAGCAGTTACATGGCAGGGGGCGGGCAGCCCCAGCATTTT. Translated: CASSYMAGGGQPQHF.

This chain links TRBV5-4 with TRBJ2-3; tentative D call: TRBD2 (6 bases). Looked up from germline, CDR1 is SGHNT and CDR2 is YYREEE (reference sequence). V gave up 2 bases and J gave up 6 bases, with 13 bases separating them. The CDR3 extends over 14 amino acids. CDR3 DNA sequence: TGTGCCAGCAGCTTAGGAGGGAGCGGGGATACGCAGTATTTT. It is translated as CASSLGGSGDTQYF.

V gene TRBV28 combines with J gene TRBJ2-7; TRBD1 aligns across 10 bases. The CDR3 has 15 amino acids. Germline values: CDR1 MDHEN, CDR2 SYDVKM. With 6 bases clipped from V and 0 bases from J, the junction kept 5 bases outside the gene matches. This chain's CDR3 is CASSLDRGNSYEQYF. The CDR3 DNA reads TGTGCCAGCAGCCTGGACAGGGGGAACTCCTACGAGCAGTACTTC.

V is TRBV28 and J is TRBJ1-5; D may be TRBD1 (6 bases). CDR3 length: 17 amino acids. Trimming removed 7 bases from V and 0 bases from J, with 19 bases in between. Germline V CDR1 and CDR2: MDHEN, SYDVKM. The CDR3 loop reads CASIPGASLYSNQPQHF. The CDR3 DNA is TGTGCCAGCATCCCAGGGGCCTCCCTTTATAGCAATCAGCCCCAGCATTTT.

This clone has only one observation. One end of the junction varies from germline; a read error may be responsible. The chain recombines TRBV28 with TRBJ1-6, with TRBD1 as a possible D gene (6 bases). The CDR3 has 14 residues. Germline V gene data show CDR1 as MDHEN and CDR2 as SYDVKM. The CDR3 DNA sequence: TGTGCCAGTAGGGGAGACAGGACAGCACTCCAAACTTTTTTT. Amino acid sequence: CASRGDRTALQTFF. Together with reference TRBV28 and TRBJ1-6, the CDR3 gives the full variable domain: DVKVTQSSRYLVKRTGEKVFLECVQDMDHENMFWYRQDPGLGLRLIYFSYDVKMKEKGDIPEGYSVSREKKERFSLILESASTNQTSMYLCASRGDRTALQTFFGNGTRLTVT.

V is TRBV13 and J is TRBJ1-3, with unresolved D. This CDR3 comprises 16 residues. Trimming shortened V by 5 bases and J by 2 bases, and 16 bases separated the two germline ends. Per germline, CDR1 PRHDT and CDR2 FYEKMQ (reference sequence). CDR3 sequence: CASSLAGFVPGNTIYF. As DNA, the CDR3 is TGTGCCAGCAGCCTTGCGGGGTTCGTCCCTGGAAACACCATATATTTT.

The CDR3 reads CASSQRASGPYEQYF. The DNA of the CDR3 is TGTGCCAGCTCACAAAGGGCTAGCGGACCCTACGAGCAGTACTTC. This chain connects TRBV18 to TRBJ2-7; 7 positions match TRBD2. The CDR3 runs 15 residues. Germline CDR1 KGHSH, CDR2 LQKENI. V lost 4 bases and J lost 2; bases outside the gene matches: 8.

The J gene is TRBJ2-1, the V gene TRBV7-3, with 9 bases aligning to TRBD2. CDR1 is SGHTA and CDR2 is FQGTGA in the germline V gene. This CDR3 is 15 amino acids long. Trimming at V came to 6 bases and at J to 10 bases, leaving 13 bases not matched to a gene. In DNA, the CDR3 is TGTGCCAGCAGTGGCATGGGCGGGAGGGTAGGGGAGCAGTTCTTC. Protein product: CASSGMGGRVGEQFF.

The rearrangement uses TRBV6-5 and TRBJ1-5; weak D call: TRBD1 (5 bases). Trimming removed 9 bases from V and 6 bases from J, with 15 bases in between. In germline, CDR1 is MNHEY, CDR2 SVGAGI. This CDR3 has 13 amino acids. CDR3 region: CASTGGLLQPQHF. In nucleotides, the CDR3 is TGTGCCAGTACCGGGGGGTTACTTCAGCCCCAGCATTTT.

This clone was counted a single time. This chain uses TRBV27 with TRBJ2-7; 9 bases fit TRBD2. CDR3 length: 14 amino acids. Germline-derived CDR1 and CDR2 are MNHEY and SMNVEV (reference sequence). Trimming took 2 bases from V and 9 from J; bases not matched to a gene: 8. CDR3 in amino acids: CASSLKVAGDGQYF. CDR3 DNA sequence: TGTGCCAGCAGTTTAAAGGTAGCGGGAGATGGGCAGTACTTC.

This clone was observed once. V usage is TRBV4-1 and J usage is TRBJ2-7, with 12 nucleotides matching TRBD2. Germline-derived CDR1 and CDR2 are MGHRA and YSYEKL. The CDR3 length is 14 residues. The V segment lost 4 bases and the J segment 7 bases; nucleotides outside the gene matches: 5. The CDR3 nucleotides read TGCGCCAGCAGCCGACTAGCGGGAGCTGGTGAGCAGTACTTC. Residues: CASSRLAGAGEQYF.

The chain couples TRBV28 to TRBJ2-5; 8 nucleotides line up with TRBD1. The J call may not be correct, given that the DNA end is closer to TRBJ2-7. The CDR3 consists of 13 residues. Germline V gives CDR1 MDHEN, CDR2 SYDVKM. CDR3 residues: CASRTGIPYEQYF. CDR3 DNA sequence: TGTGCCAGTAGGACAGGGATCCCCTACGAGCAGTACTTC.